This TCR beta chain was captured in a study of cytomegalovirus exposure and HLA in healthy donors. PCR amplification relied on 60 Vbeta primers (plus 13 Jbeta primers). Using immunoSEQ multiplex PCR, the repertoire was profiled, and TCRdb retains in-frame clones only, with some absent. The repertoire holds 45,000 to 65,000 clones, with about three quarters as singletons. Trimming removed 3 bases from V and 2 bases from J, with 5 bases in between. Germline V CDR1 and CDR2: MNHEY, SMNVEV (reference sequence). This CDR3 region has 13 residues. V is TRBV27 and J is TRBJ1-3; D uncertain. Sample: PBMCs. This TCR was sampled from a man aged 18-30 years in good health and CMV-seronegative. CDR3 region: CASSFGAGNTIYF. The CDR3 DNA reads TGTGCCAGCAGTTTCGGGGCTGGAAACACCATATATTTT.